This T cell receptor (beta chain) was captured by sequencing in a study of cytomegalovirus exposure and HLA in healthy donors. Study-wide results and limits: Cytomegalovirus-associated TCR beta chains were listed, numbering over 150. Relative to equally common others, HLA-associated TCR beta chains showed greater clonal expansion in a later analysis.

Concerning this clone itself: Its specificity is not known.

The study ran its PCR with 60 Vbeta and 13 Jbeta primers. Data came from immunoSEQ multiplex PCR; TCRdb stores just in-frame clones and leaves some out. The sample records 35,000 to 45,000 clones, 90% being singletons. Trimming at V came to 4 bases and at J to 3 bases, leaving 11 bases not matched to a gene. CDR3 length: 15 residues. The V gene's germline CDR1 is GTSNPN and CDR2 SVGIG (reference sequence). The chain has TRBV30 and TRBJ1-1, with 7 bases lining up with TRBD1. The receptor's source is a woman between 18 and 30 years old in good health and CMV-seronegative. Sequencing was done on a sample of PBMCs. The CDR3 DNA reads TGTGCCTGGAAAGACCTTGACAGGGTGTACACTGAAGCTTTCTTT. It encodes CAWKDLDRVYTEAFF.